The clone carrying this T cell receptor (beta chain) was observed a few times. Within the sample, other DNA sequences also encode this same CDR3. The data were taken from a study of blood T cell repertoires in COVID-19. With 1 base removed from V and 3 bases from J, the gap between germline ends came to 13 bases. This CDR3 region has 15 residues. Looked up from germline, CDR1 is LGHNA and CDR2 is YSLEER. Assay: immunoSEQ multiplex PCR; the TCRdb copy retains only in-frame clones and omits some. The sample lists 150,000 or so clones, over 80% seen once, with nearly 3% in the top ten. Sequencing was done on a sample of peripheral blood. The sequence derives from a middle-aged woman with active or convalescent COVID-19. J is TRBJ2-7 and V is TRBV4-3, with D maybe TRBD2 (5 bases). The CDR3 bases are TGCGCCAGCAGCCAAGCGACGGGGTGGGACTACGAGCAGTACTTC. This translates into CASSQATGWDYEQYF.